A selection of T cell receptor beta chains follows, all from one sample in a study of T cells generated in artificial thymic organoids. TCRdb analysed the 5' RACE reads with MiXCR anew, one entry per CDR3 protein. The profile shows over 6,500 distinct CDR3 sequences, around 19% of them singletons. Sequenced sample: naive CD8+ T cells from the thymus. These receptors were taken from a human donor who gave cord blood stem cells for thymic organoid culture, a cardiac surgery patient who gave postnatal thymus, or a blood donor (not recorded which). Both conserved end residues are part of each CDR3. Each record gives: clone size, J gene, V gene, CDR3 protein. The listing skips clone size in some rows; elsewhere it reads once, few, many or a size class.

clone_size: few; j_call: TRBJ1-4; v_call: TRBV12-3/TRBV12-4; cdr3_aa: CASSPGDSFGEKLFF
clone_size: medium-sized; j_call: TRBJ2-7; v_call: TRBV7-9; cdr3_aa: CASSLQAAEWEQYF
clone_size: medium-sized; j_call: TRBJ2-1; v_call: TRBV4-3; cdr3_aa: CASSQQVDPGTGGYNEQFF
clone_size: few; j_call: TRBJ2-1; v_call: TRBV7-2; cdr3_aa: CASSTTWGPNEQFF
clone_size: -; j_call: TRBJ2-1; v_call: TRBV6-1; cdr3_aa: CASSETSWRVRKQFF
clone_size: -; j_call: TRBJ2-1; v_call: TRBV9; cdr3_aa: CASREGEQFF
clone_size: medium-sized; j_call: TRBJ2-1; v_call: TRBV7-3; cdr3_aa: CASSLMGGPSSYNEQFF
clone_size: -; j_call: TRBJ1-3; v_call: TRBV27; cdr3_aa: CASSLLGPLFGGSGNTIYF
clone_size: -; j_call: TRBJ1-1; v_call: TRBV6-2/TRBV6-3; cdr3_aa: CVSSFGGPTEAFF
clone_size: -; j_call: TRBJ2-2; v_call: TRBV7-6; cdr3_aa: CASSLSAGPTGELFF
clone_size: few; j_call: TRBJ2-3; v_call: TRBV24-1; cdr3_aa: CATSDWLAGAPDTQYF
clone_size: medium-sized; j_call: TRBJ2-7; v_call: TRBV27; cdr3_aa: CASSLSGYEQYF
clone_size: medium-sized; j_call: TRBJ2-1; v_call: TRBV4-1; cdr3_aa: CASSQVGYNEQFF
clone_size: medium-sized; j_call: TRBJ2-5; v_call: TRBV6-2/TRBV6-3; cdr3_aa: CASKGMTSIRETQYF
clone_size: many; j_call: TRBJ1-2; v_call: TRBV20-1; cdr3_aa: CSAPGREPLYGYTF
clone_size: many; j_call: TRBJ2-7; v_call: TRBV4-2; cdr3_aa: CASSEDLATYEQYF
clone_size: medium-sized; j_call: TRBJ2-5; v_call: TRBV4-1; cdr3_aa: CASSHLLAGSQETQYF
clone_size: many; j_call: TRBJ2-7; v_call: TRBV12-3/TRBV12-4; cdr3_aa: CASTPSERATGQYF
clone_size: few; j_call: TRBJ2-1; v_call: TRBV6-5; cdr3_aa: CASSHLGMEQFF
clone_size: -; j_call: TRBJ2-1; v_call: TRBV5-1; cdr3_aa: CASSRLGGSRNEQFF
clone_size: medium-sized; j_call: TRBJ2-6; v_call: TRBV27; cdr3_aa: CASRPWTGNSGANVLTF
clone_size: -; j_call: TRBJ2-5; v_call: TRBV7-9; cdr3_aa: CASSPPTGRETQYF
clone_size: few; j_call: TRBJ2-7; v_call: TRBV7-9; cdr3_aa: CASSPSTSSNYEQYF
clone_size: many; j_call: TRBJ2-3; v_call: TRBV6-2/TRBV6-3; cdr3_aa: CASSYSRQDTQYF
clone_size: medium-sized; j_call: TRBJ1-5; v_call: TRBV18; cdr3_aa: CASSRLRASNQPQHF
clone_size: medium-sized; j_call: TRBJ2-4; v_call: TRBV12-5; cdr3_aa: CASGPPTVAKNIQYF
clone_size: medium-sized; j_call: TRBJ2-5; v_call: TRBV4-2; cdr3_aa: CASSQWVVGETQYF
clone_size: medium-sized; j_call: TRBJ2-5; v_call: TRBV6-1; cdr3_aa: CASSEGTGYQETQYF
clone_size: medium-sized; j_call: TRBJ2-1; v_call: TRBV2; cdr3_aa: CASSESLIGTGQLNEQFF
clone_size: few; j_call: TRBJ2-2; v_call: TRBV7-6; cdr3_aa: CASSAVDDVGELFF
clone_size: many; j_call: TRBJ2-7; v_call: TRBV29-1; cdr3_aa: CSVLTGGVEAYEQYF
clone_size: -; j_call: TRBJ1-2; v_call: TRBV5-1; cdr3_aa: CASTPGTADPTNYGYTF
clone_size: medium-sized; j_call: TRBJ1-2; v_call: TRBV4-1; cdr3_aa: CASSQVRRANYGYTF
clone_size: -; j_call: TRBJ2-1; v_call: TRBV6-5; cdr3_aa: CASSRHRGNEQFF
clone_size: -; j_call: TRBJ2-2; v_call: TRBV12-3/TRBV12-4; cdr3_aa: CAGTILGVPGELFF
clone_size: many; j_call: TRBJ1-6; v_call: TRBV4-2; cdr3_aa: CASSPKDSSYNSPLHF
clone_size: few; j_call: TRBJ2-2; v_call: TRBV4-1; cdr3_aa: CASSPSPVAGQPEELFF
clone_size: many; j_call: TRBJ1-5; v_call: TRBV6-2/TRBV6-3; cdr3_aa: CASNQMLQGNQPQHF
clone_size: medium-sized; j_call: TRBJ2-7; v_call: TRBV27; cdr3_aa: CASSFAPKLYEQYF
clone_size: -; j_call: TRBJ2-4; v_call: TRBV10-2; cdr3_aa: CASRGIAKNIQYF
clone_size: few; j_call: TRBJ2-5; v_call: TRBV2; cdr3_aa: CASRGLEETQYF
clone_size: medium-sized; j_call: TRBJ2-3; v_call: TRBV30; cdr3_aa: CAWRVPETLDTQYF
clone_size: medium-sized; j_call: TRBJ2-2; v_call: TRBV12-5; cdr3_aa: CASGLGGPRNTGELFF
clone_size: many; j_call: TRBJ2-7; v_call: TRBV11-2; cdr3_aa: CASSAGGRHEQYF
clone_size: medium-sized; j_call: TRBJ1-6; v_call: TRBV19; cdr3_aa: CASSLTGVGSPLHF
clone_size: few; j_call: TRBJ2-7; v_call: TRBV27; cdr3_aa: CASSPLTSGRGQYF
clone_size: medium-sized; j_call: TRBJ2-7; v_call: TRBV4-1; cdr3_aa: CASSPLFGGKTYEQYF
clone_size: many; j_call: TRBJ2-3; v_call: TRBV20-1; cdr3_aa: CSASQGPTDTQYF
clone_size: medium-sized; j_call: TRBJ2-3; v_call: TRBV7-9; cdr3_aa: CASSLVRTDTQYF
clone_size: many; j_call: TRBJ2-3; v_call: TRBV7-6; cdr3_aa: CATPAEITDTQYF
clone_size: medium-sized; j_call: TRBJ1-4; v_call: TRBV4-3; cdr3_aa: CASSQPGQGNEKLFF
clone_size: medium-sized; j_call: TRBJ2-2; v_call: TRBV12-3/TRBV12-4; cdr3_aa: CASSDRAPTGELFF
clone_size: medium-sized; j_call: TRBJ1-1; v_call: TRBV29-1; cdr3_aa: CSVVSGNTEAFF
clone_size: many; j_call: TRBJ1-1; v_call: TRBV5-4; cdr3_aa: CASSPRGAPNTEAFF